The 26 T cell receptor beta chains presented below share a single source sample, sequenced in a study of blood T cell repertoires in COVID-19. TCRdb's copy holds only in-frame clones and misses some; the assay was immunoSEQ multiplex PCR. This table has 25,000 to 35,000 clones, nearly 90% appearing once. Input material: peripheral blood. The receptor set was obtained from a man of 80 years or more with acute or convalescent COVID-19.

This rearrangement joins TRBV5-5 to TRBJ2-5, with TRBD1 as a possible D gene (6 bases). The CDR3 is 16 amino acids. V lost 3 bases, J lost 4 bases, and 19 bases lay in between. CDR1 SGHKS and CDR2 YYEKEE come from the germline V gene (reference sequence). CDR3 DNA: TGTGCCAGCAGCTGGTCCCCCTACAGGGCTGGAGAGACCCAGTACTTC. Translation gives CASSWSPYRAGETQYF.

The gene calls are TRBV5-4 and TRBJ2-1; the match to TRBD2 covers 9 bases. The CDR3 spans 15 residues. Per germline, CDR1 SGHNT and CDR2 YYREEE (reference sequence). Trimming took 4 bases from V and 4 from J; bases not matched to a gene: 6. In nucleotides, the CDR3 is TGTGCCAGCAGCCCGACTAGCGGCCTTTACAATGAGCAGTTCTTC. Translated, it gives CASSPTSGLYNEQFF.

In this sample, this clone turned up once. The CDR3 DNA reads TGTGCCAGCAGCGTCGGGACAGGCCCCTACGAGCAGTACTTC. Its translation: CASSVGTGPYEQYF. The chain links TRBV9 to TRBJ2-7; 8 bases map to TRBD1. V lost 2 bases, J lost 2 bases, and 3 bases stayed unmatched. The CDR3 runs to 14 residues. Germline V gives CDR1 SGDLS, CDR2 YYNGEE.

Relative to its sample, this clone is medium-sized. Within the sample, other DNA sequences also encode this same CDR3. The CDR3 here is CASSPRTGATNEKLFF. Here the CDR3 DNA reads TGTGCCAGCAGCCCCCGGACAGGCGCAACTAATGAAAAACTGTTTTTT. The V gene is TRBV14, the J gene TRBJ1-4, with 7 bases that match TRBD1. V shed 4 bases, J shed 0 bases, and the junction held 5 bases outside the gene matches. The CDR3 totals 16 residues. Germline lookup yields CDR1 SGHDN and CDR2 FVKESK.

CDR3 nucleotides: TGTGCCAGTAGTTCAACCGGGACACCTAATCAGCCCCAGCATTTT. As protein: CASSSTGTPNQPQHF. The chain carries TRBV19 and TRBJ1-5; D may be TRBD1 (6 bases). The germline V and J ends were trimmed by 5 bases and 4 bases, with 15 bases remaining between them. Germline V lookup: CDR1 LNHDA, CDR2 SQIVND (reference sequence). This CDR3 contains 15 residues.

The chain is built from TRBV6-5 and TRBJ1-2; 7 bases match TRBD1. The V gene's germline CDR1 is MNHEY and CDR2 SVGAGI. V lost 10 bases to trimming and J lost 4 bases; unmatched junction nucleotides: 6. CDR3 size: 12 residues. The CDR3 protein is CATTGTAYGYTF. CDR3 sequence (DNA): TGTGCCACCACCGGGACAGCCTATGGCTACACCTTC.

The CDR3 bases are TGTGCCAGCAGCTCCACTAGCGGGAGTTTGACCGGGGAGCTGTTTTTT. Protein: CASSSTSGSLTGELFF. The chain combines TRBV5-4 with TRBJ2-2, with 11 bases fitting TRBD2. The CDR3 totals 16 residues. Germline values: CDR1 SGHNT, CDR2 YYREEE (reference sequence). J gave up 5 bases and V 3 bases, and 6 bases lay outside the gene matches. Full variable domain (outside the CDR3, taken from reference TRBV5-4 and TRBJ2-2): ETGVTQSPTHLIKTRGQQVTLRCSSQSGHNTVSWYQQALGQGPQFIFQYYREEENGRGNFPPRFSGLQFPNYSSELNVNALELDDSALYLCASSSTSGSLTGELFFGEGSRLTVL.

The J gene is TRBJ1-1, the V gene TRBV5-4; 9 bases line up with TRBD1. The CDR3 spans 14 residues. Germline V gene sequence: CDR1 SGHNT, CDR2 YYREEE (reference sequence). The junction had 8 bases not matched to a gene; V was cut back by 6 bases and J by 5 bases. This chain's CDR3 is CASTPGQGKTEAFF. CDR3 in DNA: TGTGCCAGCACCCCCGGACAGGGGAAGACTGAAGCTTTCTTT.

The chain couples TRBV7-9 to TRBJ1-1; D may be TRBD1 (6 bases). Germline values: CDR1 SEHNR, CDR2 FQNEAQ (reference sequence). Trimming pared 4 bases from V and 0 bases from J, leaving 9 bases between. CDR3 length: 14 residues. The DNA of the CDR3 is TGTGCCAGCAGCTGGGGACACTTGAACACTGAAGCTTTCTTT. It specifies CASSWGHLNTEAFF.

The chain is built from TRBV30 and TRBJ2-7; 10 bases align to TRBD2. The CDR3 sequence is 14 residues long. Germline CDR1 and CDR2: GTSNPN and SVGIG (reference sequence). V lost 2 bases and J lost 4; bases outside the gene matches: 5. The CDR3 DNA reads TGTGCCTGGAGTAGGCTAGCGGGGGAATACGAGCAGTACTTC. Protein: CAWSRLAGEYEQYF.

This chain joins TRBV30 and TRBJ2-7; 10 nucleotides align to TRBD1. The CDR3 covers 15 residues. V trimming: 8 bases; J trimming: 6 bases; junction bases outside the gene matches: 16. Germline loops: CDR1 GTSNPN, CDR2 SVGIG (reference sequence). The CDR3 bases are TGTGCCGTCAGAAACAGACAGGGGGCTTTTGGCGAGCAGTACTTC. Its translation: CAVRNRQGAFGEQYF.

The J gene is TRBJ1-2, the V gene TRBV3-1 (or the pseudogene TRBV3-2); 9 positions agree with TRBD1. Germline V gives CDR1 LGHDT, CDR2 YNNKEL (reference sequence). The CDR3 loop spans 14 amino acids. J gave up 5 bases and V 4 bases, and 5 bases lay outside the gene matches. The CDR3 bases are TGTGCCAGCAGCCTGGACAGGGGATGGTATGGCTACACCTTC. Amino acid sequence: CASSLDRGWYGYTF.

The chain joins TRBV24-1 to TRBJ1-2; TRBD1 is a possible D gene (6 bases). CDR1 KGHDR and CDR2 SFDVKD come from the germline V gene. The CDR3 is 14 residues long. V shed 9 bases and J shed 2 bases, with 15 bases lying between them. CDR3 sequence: CATASAQGNYGYTF. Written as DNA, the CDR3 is TGTGCCACCGCTAGTGCTCAGGGGAACTATGGCTACACCTTC.

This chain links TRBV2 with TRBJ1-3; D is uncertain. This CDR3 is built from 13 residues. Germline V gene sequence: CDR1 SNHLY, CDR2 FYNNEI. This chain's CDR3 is CASGRGLGNTIYF. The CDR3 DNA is TGTGCTTCCGGGAGAGGGCTGGGAAACACCATATATTTT.

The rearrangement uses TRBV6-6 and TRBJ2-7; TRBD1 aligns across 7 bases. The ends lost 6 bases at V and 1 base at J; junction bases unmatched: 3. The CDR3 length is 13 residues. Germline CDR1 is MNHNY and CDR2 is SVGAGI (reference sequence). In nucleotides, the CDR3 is TGTGCCAGCAGAACGGGACAGTCCTACGAGCAGTACTTC. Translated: CASRTGQSYEQYF.

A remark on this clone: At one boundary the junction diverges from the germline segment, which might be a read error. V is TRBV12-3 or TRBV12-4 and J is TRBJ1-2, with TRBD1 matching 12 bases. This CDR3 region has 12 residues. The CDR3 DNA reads TGTGCCAGCAGCAGGGACAGGGGGCGCGACGTCTTC. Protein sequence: CASSRDRGRDVF.

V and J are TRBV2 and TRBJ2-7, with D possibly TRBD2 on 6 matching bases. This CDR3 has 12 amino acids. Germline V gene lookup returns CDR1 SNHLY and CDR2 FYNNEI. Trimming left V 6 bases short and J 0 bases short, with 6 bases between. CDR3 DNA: TGTGCCAGCAGCGGGAGCTCCTACGAGCAGTACTTC. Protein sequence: CASSGSSYEQYF.

CDR3 DNA: TGTGCCAGCAGCAGGGTACTAGCGGGAGGGCCCTCCGGAGCCAAAAACATTCAGTACTTC. Encoded protein: CASSRVLAGGPSGAKNIQYF. The chain joins TRBV21-1 to TRBJ2-4; the table's D gene call, TRBD2, was not cross checked with the DNA. TRBV21-1 is described as a pseudogene. This CDR3 is built from 20 residues.

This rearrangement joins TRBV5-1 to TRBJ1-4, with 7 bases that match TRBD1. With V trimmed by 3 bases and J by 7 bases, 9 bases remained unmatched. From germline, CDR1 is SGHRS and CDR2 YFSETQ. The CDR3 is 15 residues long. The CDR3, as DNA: TGCGCCAGCAGCTACCAAGGGGGCAGGGGTGAAAAACTGTTTTTT. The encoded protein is CASSYQGGRGEKLFF.

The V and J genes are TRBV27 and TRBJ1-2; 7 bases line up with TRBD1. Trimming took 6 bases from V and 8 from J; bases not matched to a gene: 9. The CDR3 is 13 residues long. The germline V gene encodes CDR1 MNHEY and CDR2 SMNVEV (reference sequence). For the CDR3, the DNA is TGTGCCAGCAGCAGGGCAGGGGGTGAAGGCTACACCTTC. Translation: CASSRAGGEGYTF.

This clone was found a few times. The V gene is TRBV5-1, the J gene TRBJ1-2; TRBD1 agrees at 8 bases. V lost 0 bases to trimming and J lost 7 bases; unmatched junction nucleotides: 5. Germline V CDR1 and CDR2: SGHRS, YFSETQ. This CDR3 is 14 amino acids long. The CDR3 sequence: CASSLDRGLGGYTF. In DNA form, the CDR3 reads TGCGCCAGCAGCTTGGACAGGGGGTTAGGTGGCTACACCTTC.

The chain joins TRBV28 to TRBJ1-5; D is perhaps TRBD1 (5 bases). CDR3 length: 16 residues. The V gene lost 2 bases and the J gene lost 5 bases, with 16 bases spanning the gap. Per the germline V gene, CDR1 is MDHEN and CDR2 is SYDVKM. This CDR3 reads CASSLVYRSRDQPQHF. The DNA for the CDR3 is TGTGCCAGCAGTTTAGTTTACAGGAGCCGAGATCAGCCCCAGCATTTT.

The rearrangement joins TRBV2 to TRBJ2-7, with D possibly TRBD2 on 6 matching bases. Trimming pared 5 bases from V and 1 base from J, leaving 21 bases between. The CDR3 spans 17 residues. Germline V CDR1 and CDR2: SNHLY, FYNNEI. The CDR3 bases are TGTGCCAGCAGTAACCATTGGGGGACTTCTAAGTCCTACGAGCAGTACTTC. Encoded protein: CASSNHWGTSKSYEQYF.

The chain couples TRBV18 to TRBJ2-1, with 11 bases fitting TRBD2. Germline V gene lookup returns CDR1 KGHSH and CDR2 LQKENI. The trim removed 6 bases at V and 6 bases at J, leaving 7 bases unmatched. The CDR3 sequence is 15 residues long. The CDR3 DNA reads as TGTGCCAGCTCCCGCGGACTAGCGGGCTTCAATGAGCAGTTCTTC. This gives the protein CASSRGLAGFNEQFF.

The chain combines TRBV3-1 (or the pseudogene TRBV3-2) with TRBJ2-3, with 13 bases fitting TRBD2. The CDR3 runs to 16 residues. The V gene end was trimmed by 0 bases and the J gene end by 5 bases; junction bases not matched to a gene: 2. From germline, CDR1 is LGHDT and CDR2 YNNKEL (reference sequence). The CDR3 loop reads CASSQDRLAGGDTQYF. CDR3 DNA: TGTGCCAGCAGCCAAGATCGACTAGCGGGAGGAGATACGCAGTATTTT.

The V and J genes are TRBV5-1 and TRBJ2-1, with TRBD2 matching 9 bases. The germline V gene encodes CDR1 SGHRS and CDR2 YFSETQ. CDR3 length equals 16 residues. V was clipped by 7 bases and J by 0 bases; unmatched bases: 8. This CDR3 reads CASRAGGTRSYNEQFF. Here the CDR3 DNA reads TGCGCCAGCCGCGCGGGGGGGACCCGCTCCTACAATGAGCAGTTCTTC.